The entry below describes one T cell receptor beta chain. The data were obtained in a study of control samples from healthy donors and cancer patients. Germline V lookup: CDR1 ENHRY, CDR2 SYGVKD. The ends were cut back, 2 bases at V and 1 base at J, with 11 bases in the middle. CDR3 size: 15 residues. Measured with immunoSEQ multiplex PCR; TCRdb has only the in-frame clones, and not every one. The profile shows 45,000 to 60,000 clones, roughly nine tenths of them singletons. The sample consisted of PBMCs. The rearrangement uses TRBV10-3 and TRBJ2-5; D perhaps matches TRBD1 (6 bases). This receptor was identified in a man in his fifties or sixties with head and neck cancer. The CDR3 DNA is TGTGCCATCAGTGAGGGACAGCAAGCCCAAGAGACCCAGTACTTC. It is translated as CAISEGQQAQETQYF.